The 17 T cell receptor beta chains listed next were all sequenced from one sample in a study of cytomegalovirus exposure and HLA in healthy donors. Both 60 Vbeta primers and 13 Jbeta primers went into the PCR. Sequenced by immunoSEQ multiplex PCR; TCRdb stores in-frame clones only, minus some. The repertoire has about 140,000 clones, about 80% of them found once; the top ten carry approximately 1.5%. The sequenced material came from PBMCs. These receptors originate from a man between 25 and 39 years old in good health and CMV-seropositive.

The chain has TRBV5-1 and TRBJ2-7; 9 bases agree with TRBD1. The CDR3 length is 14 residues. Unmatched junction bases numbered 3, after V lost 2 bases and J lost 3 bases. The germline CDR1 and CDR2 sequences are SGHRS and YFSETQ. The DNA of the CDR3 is TGCGCCAGCAGCTTCGGGACAGGGTTCTACGAGCAGTACTTC. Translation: CASSFGTGFYEQYF.

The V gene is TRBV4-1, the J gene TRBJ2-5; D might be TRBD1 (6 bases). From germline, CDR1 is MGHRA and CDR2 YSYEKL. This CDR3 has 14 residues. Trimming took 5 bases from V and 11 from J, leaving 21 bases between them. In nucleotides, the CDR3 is TGCGCCAGCAGCTGGGCAGGGGATATGGGAGAGCAGTACTTC. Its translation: CASSWAGDMGEQYF.

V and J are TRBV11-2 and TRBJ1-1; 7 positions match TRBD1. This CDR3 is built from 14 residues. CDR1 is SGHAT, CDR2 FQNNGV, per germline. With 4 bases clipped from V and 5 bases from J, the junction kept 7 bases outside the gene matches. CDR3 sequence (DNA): TGTGCCAGCAGCTCCTTAAGGGGGCGGACTGAAGCTTTCTTT. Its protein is CASSSLRGRTEAFF.

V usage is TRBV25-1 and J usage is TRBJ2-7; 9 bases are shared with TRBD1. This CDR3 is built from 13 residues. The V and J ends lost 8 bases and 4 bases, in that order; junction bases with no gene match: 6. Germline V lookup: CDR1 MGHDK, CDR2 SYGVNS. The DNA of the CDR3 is TGTGCCAGCCGGGACAGGGACTCGTACGAGCAGTACTTC. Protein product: CASRDRDSYEQYF.

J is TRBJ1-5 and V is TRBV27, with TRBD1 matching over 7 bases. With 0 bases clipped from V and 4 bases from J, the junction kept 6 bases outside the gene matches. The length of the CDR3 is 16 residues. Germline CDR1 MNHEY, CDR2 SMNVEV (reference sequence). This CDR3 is CASSLSWDSSNQPQHF. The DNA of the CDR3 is TGTGCCAGCAGTTTATCATGGGACAGTTCTAATCAGCCCCAGCATTTT.

CDR3 sequence: CASTHTGGAGYEQYF. The CDR3 coding sequence is TGTGCCAGCACTCATACTGGAGGCGCAGGCTACGAGCAGTACTTC. The gene calls are TRBV28 and TRBJ2-7; TRBD2 is a possible D gene (5 bases). Per the germline V gene, CDR1 is MDHEN and CDR2 is SYDVKM. The V end lost 7 bases, the J end lost 3 bases, and 19 bases lay between the germline ends. CDR3 length: 15 amino acids.

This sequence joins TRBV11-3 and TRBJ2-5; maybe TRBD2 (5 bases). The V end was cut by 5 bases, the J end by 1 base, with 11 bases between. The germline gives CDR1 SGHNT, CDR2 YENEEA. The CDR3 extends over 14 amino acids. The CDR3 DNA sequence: TGTGCCAGCAGCCCCGGGAACGGCCAAGAGACCCAGTACTTC. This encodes CASSPGNGQETQYF.

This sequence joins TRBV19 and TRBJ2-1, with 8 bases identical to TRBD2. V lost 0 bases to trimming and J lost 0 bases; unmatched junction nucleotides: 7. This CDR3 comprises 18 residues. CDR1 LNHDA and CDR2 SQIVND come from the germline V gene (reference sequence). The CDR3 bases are TGTGCCAGTAGTATAGATTATTGGAGCGGGAGCTCCTACAATGAGCAGTTCTTC. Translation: CASSIDYWSGSSYNEQFF.

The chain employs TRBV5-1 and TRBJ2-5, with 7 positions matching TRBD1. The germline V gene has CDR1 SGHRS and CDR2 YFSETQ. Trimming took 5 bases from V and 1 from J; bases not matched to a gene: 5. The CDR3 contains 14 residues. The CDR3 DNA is TGCGCCAGCAGTCCGACAGGGATCCAAGAGACCCAGTACTTC. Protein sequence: CASSPTGIQETQYF.

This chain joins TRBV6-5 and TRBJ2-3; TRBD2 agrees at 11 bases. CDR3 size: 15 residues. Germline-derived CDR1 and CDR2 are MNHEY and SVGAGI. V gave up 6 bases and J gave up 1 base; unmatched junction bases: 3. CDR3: CASSKLAGGTDTQYF. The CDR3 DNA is TGTGCCAGCAGCAAACTAGCGGGGGGCACAGATACGCAGTATTTT.

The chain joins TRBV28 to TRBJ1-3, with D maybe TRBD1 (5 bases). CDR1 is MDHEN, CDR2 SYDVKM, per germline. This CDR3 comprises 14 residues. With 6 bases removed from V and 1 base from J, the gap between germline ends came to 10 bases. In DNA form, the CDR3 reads TGTGCCAGCAGCCCTACAGGATCTGGAAACACCATATATTTT. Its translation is CASSPTGSGNTIYF. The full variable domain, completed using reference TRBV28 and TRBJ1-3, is DVKVTQSSRYLVKRTGEKVFLECVQDMDHENMFWYRQDPGLGLRLIYFSYDVKMKEKGDIPEGYSVSREKKERFSLILESASTNQTSMYLCASSPTGSGNTIYFGEGSWLTVV.

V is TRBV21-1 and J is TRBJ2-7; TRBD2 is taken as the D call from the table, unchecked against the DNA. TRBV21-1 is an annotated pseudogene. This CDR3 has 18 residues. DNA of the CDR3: TGTGCCAGCAGCAAAGTTGGACTAGCGGGATGTAACTCCTACGAGCAGTACTTC. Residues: CASSKVGLAGCNSYEQYF.

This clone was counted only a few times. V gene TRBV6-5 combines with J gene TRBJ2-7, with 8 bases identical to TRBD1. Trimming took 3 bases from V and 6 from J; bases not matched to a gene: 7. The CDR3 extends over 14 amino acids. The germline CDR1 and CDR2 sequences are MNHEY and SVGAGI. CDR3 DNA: TGTGCCAGCAGTTATCAAGGACAGGGAGTCGAGCAGTACTTC. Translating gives CASSYQGQGVEQYF.

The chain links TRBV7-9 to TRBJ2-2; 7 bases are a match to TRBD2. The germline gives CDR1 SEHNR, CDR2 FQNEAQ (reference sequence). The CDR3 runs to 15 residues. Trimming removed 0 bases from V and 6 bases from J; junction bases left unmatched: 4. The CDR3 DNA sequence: TGTGCCAGCAGCTTAGCGGGAGGGCCATCCGGGGAGCTGTTTTTT. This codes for CASSLAGGPSGELFF.

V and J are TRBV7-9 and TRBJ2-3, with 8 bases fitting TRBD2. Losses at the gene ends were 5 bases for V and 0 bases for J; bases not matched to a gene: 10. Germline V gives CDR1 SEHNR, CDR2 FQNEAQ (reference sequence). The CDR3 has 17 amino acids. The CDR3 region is CASSEAFGGASTDTQYF. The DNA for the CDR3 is TGTGCCAGCAGCGAAGCCTTCGGGGGGGCCAGCACAGATACGCAGTATTTT.

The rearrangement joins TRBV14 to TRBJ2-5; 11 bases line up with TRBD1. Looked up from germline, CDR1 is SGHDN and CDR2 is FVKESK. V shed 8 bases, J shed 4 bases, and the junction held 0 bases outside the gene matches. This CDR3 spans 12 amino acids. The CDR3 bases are TGTGCCAGCGGGACAGGGGGAGAGACCCAGTACTTC. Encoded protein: CASGTGGETQYF.

The CDR3 region is CVRSLPQAVYEQYF. In DNA form, the CDR3 reads TGTGTCAGAAGCTTACCCCAGGCCGTCTACGAGCAGTACTTC. The chain combines TRBV7-5 with TRBJ2-7; the D call of TRBD1 is as the table states it, not checked on the DNA. TRBV7-5 is deemed a pseudogene. The length of the CDR3 is 14 residues.